The present TCR beta chain was sequenced within a study of cytomegalovirus exposure and HLA in healthy donors. For the study at large: Of around 400 genotyped donors, 81% grouped in the Caucasian-associated ancestry cluster.

13 Jbeta primers and 60 Vbeta primers were used for the PCR. Generated by immunoSEQ multiplex PCR, the TCRdb table keeps only in-frame clones and is missing some. The profile covers 65,000 to 80,000 clones, with roughly 80% appearing a single time and less than 25% taken by the ten largest. The CDR3 length is 15 residues. Losses at the gene ends were 7 bases for V and 2 bases for J; bases not matched to a gene: 10. Looked up from germline, CDR1 is SGHRS and CDR2 is YFSETQ. At the time of sampling, donors were nominally healthy, though unrecorded immune exposures were likely. The J gene is TRBJ2-3, the V gene TRBV5-1; 7 bases fit TRBD2. The TCR comes from a woman in her thirties or forties in good health and CMV-seropositive. Sequenced: PBMCs. CDR3 DNA sequence: TGCGCCAGCTCAGGCGGGAGCCCAACCACAGATACGCAGTATTTT. This sequence encodes CASSGGSPTTDTQYF.